The T cell receptor beta chain under discussion was sequenced for a study of response to subunit inactivated influenza vaccine (dated by TCRdb to the late 2010s). For context, the study as a whole: Deep quantitative profiling of the T cell receptor repertoire was used in the study to follow responses to a trivalent subunit inactivated influenza vaccine. What the authors observed across the whole study: The authors proposed that each seasonal influenza vaccination may bring in only a limited number of new T cells.

The method behind the library was RT-PCR. The sequencer was an Illumina HiSeq 2500. TCRdb took the public reads, trimmed them with fastp at Q25, ran MiXCR for clone calling and kept in-frame beta chains. Rows matching on CDR3 protein sequence are summarized as one entry with the most common DNA and genes. This sample gives 500,000 to 550,000 distinct CDR3 sequences in total; 7.6% of them show up just once. The top ten clones comprise 10% to 15% of the sample. Sequences SNHLY (CDR1) and FYNNEI (CDR2) are obtained from the germline V gene. V lost 3 bases and J lost 7 bases, and the count of bases not matched to a germline gene is 9. The CDR3 starts with the cysteine, ends with the phenylalanine, and has 15 residues. The retained sequence is limited to the CDR3, 45 bases, with the frame set at the first base. This clonotype occurred a few times. Its binding antigen is unknown. The sample holds no much larger clone one base away, and base qualities are not on file.

This sequence was found in a man between 50 and 69 years old who received an inactivated influenza vaccine. Donor details come from another sample of the same person, matched by shared clones. Sequenced here: PBMCs from blood, sampled less than 25 months after vaccination. Recombination joined TRBV2 with TRBJ2-3, and 8 bases in between align with TRBD1. The DNA sequence follows: TGTGCCAGCAGTGAGATTCAGGGGGCCAAAAATACGCAGTATTTT. The resulting protein is CASSEIQGAKNTQYF.